The T cell receptor beta chain under discussion was sequenced for a study of blood T cells in healthy people across ages. A J-beta primer mix and a sample-barcoded 5' primer were used in a second PCR of about 7 to 12 cycles. TCRdb re-analysed the 5' RACE reads in MiXCR, keeping a single row per CDR3 protein. Of over 1,500,000 distinct CDR3 sequences in the sample, around half were seen once. V was clipped by 5 bases and J by 3 bases, with 14 bases between them. The CDR3 loop spans 14 amino acids. The chain is built from TRBV12-3 or TRBV12-4 and TRBJ2-7; the D call may be TRBD1 or TRBD2 (5 bases each). This sequence was found in a woman aged 40 to 50 in good health. The source material was blood. The CDR3 spells CASSQFREIYEQYF. In DNA, the CDR3 is TGTGCCAGCAGTCAATTCAGGGAGATCTACGAGCAGTACTTC.